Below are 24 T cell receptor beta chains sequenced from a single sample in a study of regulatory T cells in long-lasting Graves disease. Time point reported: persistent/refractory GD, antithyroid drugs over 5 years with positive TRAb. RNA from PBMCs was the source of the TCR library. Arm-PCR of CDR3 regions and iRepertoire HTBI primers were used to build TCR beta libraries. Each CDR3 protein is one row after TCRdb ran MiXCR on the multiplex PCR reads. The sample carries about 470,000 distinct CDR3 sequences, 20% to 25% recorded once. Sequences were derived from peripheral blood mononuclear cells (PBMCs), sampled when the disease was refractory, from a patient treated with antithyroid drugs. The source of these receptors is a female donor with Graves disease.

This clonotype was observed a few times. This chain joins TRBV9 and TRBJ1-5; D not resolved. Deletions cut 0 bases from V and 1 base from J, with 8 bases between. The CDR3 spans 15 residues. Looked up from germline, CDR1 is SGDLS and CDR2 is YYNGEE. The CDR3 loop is CASSVGTGSNQPQHF. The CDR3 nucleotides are TGTGCCAGCAGCGTAGGGACGGGGAGCAATCAGCCCCAGCATTTT.

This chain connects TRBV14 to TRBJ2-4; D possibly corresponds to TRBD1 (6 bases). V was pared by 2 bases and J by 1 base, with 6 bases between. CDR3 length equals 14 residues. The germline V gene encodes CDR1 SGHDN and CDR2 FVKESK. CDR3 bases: TGTGCCAGCAGCCAACAGGGGGCCAAAAACATTCAGTACTTC. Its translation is CASSQQGAKNIQYF.

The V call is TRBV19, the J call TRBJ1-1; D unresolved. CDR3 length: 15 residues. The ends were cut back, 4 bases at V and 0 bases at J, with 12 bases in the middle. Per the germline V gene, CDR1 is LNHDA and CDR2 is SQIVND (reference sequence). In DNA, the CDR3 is TGTGCCAGTAGTAGACCCCGTGGGCTGAACACTGAAGCTTTCTTT. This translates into CASSRPRGLNTEAFF.

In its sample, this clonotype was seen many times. This CDR3 reads CSASPTGTGTFLQHF. The CDR3 bases are TGCAGTGCTAGCCCAACCGGGACAGGCACCTTTCTCCAGCATTTT. J is TRBJ1-5 and V is TRBV20-1, with TRBD1 identical over 8 bases. Trimming removed 3 bases from V and 12 bases from J; junction bases left unmatched: 16. Per the germline V gene, CDR1 is DFQATT and CDR2 is SNEGSKA (reference sequence). This CDR3 has 15 amino acids.

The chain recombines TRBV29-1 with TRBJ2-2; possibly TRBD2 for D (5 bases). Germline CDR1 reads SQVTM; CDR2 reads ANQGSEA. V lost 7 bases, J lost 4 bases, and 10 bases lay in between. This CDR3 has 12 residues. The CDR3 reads CSGRLSTGELFF. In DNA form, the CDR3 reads TGCAGCGGCCGACTAAGCACCGGGGAGCTGTTTTTT.

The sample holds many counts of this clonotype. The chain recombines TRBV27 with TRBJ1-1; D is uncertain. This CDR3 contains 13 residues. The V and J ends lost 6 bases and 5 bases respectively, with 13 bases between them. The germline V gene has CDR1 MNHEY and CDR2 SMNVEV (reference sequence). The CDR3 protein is CASRRPGGTEAFF. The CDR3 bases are TGTGCCAGCAGGCGCCCCGGAGGTACTGAAGCTTTCTTT.

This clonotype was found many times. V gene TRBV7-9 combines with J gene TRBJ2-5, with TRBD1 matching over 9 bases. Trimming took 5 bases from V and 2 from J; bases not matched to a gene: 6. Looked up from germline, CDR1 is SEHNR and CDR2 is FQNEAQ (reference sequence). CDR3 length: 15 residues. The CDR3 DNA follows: TGTGCCAGCAGCCTCCGGGACAGGGAACAAGAGACCCAGTACTTC. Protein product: CASSLRDREQETQYF.

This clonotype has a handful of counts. This CDR3 is CATSRDPSSEQFF. The DNA of the CDR3 is TGTGCCACCAGCAGAGATCCCAGCAGTGAGCAGTTCTTC. The chain joins TRBV15 to TRBJ2-1, with unresolved D. The length of the CDR3 is 13 residues. The germline CDR1 and CDR2 sequences are LNHNV and YYDKDF (reference sequence). The V end was cut by 0 bases, the J end by 9 bases, with 9 bases between.

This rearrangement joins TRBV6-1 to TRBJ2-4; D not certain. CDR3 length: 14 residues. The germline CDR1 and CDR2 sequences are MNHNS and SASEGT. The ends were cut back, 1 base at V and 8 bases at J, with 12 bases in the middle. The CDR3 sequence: CASSEGSPVYIQYF. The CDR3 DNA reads TGTGCCAGCAGTGAAGGTAGTCCCGTGTACATTCAGTACTTC.

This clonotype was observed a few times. CDR3 DNA sequence: TGTGCCAGCAGACGGCCGGGACAGGGCCTGAGAGACAATCAGCCCCAGCATTTT. Translated, it gives CASRRPGQGLRDNQPQHF. This chain connects TRBV6-1 to TRBJ1-5; TRBD1 aligns across 9 bases. V was pared by 6 bases and J by 3 bases, with 15 bases of the junction left unmatched. The CDR3 is 18 residues long. The germline CDR1 and CDR2 sequences are MNHNS and SASEGT.

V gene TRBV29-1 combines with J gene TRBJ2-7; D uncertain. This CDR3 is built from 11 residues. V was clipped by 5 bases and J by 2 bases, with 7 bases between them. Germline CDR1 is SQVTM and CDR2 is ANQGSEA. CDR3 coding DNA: TGCAGCGTTATTTGGGCCTACGAGCAGTACTTC. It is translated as CSVIWAYEQYF.

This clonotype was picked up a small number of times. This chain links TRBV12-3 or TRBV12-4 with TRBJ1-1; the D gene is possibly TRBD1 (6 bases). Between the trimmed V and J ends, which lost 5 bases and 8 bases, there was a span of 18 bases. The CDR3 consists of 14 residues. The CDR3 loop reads CASSLLGGPREAFF. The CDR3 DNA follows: TGTGCCAGCAGTCTCCTGGGGGGCCCCAGGGAAGCTTTCTTT.

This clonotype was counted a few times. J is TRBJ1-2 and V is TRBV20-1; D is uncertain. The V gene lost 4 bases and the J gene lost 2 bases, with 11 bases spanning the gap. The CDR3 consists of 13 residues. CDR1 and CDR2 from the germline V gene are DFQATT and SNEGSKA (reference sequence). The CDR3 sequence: CSAKGAGNYGYTF. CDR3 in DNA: TGCAGTGCTAAGGGCGCAGGAAACTATGGCTACACCTTC.

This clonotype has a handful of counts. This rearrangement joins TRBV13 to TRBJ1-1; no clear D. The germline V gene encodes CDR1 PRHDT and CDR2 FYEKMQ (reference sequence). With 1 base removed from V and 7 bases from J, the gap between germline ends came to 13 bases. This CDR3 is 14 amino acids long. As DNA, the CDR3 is TGTGCCAGCAGCTTAGAGGGTTTGAACGGTGAAGCTTTCTTT. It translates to CASSLEGLNGEAFF.

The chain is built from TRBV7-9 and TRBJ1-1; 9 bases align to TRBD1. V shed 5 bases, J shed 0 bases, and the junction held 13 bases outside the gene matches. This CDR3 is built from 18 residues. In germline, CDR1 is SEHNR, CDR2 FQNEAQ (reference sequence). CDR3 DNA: TGTGCCAGCAGCCTCCCGGGACAGGGCCCCGTTATGAACACTGAAGCTTTCTTT. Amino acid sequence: CASSLPGQGPVMNTEAFF.

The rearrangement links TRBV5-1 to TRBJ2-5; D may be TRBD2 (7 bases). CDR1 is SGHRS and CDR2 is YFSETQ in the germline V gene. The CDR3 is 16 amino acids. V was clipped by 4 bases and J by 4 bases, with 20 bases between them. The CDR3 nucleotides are TGCGCCAGCAGCGGGGGGGGCAGCCCGGCCAGAGAGACCCAGTACTTC. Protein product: CASSGGGSPARETQYF.

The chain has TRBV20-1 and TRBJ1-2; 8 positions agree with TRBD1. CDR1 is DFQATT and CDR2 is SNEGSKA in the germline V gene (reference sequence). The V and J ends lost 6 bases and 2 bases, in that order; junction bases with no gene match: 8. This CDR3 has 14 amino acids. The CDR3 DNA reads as TGCAGTGCCACCCCCACAGGGGGGAACTATGGCTACACCTTC. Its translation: CSATPTGGNYGYTF.

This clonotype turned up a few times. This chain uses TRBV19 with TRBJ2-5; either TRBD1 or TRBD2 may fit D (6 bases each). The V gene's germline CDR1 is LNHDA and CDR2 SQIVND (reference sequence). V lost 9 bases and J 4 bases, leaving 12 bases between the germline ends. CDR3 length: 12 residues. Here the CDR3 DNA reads TGTGCCAGCCGCGAGGGGGGAGAGACCCAGTACTTC. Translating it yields CASREGGETQYF.

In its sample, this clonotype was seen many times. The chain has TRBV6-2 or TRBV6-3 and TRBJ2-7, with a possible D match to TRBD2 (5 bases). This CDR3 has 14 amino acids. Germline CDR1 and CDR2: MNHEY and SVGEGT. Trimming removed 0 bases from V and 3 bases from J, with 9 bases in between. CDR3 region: CASSYSGGYYEQYF. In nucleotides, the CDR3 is TGTGCCAGCAGTTACTCGGGCGGGTACTACGAGCAGTACTTC.

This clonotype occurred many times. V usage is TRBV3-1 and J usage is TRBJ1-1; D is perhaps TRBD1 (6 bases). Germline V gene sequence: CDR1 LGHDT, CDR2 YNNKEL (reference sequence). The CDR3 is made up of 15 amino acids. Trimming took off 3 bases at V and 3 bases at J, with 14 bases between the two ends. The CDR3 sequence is CASSHPRGQYTEAFF. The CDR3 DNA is TGTGCCAGCAGCCACCCCCGGGGGCAGTACACTGAAGCTTTCTTT.

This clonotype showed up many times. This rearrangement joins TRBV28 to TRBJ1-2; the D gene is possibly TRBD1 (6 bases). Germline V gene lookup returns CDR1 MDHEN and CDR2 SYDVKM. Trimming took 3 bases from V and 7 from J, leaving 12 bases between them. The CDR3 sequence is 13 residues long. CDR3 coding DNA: TGTGCCAGCAGTTTGGGATACAGGGTTGGCTACACCTTC. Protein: CASSLGYRVGYTF.

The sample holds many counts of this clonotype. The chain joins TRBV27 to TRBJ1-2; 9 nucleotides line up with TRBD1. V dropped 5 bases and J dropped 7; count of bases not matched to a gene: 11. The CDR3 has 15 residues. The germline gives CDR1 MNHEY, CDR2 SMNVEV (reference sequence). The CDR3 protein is CASSATTGGISGYTF. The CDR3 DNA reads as TGTGCCAGCAGTGCCACGACAGGGGGGATCTCTGGCTACACCTTC.

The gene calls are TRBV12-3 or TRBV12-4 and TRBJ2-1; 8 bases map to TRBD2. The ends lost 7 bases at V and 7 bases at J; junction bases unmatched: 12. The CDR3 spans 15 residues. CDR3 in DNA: TGTGCCAGCACCCTCGTTGCGGGGGGATGGAATGAGCAGTTCTTC. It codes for CASTLVAGGWNEQFF.

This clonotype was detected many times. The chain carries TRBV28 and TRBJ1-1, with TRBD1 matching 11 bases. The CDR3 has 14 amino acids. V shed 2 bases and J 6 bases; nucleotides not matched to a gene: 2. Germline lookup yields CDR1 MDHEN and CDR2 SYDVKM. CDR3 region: CASSLGQGAAEAFF. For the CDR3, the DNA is TGTGCCAGCAGTTTAGGACAGGGGGCAGCTGAAGCTTTCTTT.